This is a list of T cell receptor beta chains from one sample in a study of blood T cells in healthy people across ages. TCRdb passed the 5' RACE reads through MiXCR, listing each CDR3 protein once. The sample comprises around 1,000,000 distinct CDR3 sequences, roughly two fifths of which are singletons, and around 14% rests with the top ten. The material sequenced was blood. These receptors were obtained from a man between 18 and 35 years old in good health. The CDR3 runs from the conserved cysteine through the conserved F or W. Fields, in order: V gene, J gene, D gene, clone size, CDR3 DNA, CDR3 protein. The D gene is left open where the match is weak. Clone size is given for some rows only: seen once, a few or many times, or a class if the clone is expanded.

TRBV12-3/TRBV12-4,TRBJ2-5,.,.,TGTGCCAGCAGTTTTGGGCAGGGGGAGACCCAGTACTTC,CASSFGQGETQYF
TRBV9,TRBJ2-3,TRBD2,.,TGTGCCAGCAGCGCGAGACTAGCGGGGGGCAGCACAGATACGCAGTATTTT,CASSARLAGGSTDTQYF
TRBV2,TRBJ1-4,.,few,TGTGCCAGCAGTGCCAGGGAGGATACTAATGAAAAACTGTTTTTT,CASSAREDTNEKLFF
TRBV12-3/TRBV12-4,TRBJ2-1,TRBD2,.,TGTGCCAGCAGTTTGGGGGGGTGGGATGAGCAGTTCTTC,CASSLGGWDEQFF
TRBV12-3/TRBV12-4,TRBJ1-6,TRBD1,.,TGTGCCAGCAGTTTAGCTCGGGACAGGATCAATTCACCCCTCCACTTT,CASSLARDRINSPLHF
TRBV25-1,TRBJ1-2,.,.,TGTGCCAGCAGGCAGGCAGGGAGCTATGGCTACACCTTC,CASRQAGSYGYTF
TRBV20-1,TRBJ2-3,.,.,TGCAGTGCTAGAGTCCCGGACGGAGGCACAGATACGCAGTTTTTT,CSARVPDGGTDTQFF
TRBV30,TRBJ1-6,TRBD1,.,TGTGCCTGGAGTGGGGGACAGAATTCACCCCTCCACTTT,CAWSGGQNSPLHF
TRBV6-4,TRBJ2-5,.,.,TGTGCCAGCAGTGCTGTCATCGGAGAGACCCAGTACTTC,CASSAVIGETQYF
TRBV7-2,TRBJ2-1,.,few,TGTGCCAGCAGCTTAGCGACGTATGAGCAGTTCTTC,CASSLATYEQFF
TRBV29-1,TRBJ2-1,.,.,TGCAGCGCCCAGGGTCTCGGCTGCAATGAGCAGTTCTTC,CSAQGLGCNEQFF
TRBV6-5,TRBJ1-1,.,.,TGTGCCAGCAGTTACCGGACAAGAAACACTGAAGCTTTCTTT,CASSYRTRNTEAFF
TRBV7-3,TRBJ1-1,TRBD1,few,TGTGCCAGCAGCTCTGCGGGGACAGAGAACACTGAAGCTTTCTTT,CASSSAGTENTEAFF
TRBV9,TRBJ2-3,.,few,TGTGCCAGCAGCGCCCAAATTGCAGATACGCAGTATTTT,CASSAQIADTQYF
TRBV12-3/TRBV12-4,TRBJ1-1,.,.,TGTGCCAGCAGTCCCCTGACGGGTTGGGGGGTGAACACTGAAGCTTTCTTT,CASSPLTGWGVNTEAFF
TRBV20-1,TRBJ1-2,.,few,TGCAGTGCTAGAGGCCACTATGGCTACACCTTC,CSARGHYGYTF